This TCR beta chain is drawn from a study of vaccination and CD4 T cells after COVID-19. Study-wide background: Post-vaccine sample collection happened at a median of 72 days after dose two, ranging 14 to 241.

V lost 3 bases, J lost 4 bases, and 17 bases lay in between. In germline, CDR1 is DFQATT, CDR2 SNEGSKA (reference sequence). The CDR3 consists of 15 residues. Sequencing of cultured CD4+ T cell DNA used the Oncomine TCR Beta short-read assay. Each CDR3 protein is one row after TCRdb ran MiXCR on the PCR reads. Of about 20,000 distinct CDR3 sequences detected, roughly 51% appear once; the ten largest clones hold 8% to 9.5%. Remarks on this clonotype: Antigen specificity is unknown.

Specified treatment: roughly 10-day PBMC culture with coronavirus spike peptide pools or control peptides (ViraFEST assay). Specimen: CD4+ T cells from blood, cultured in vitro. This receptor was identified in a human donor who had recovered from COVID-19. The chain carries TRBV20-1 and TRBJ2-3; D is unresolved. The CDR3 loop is CSARWVETAPDTQYF. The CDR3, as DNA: TGCAGTGCTAGGTGGGTGGAAACGGCTCCAGATACGCAGTATTTT.